A single sample gave rise to the 15 T cell receptor beta chains below, sequenced in a study of T cells expressing NK-cell markers. No DNA is given; TCRdb re-called the 5' RACE reads and lists each CDR3 protein once. Its clone listing holds 300,000 to 500,000 distinct CDR3 sequences. The sequenced sample was blood T cells: a sorted CD56 or NKG2C T cell subset, CD4+ or CD8+ T cells, or bulk PBMC T cells (not recorded which). The receptors stem from a woman aged 45-65 years in good health.

The rearrangement joins TRBV28 to TRBJ1-1. CDR1 is MDHEN, CDR2 SYDVKM, per germline. The length of the CDR3 is 14 residues. The chain's CDR3 is CASSPQDSNTEAFF.

The gene calls are TRBV4-1 and TRBJ2-7; the TCRdb D gene call, TRBD2, has no DNA to confirm it. Germline lookup yields CDR1 MGHRA and CDR2 YSYEKL. The CDR3 is 14 amino acids. The CDR3 spells CASSPQTGGDEQYF.

This CDR3 is CASFDRGPSGANVLTF. The V call is TRBV19, the J call TRBJ2-6; absent DNA, TCRdb's TRBD1 call cannot be checked. Germline CDR1 is LNHDA and CDR2 is SQIVND (reference sequence). CDR3 length: 16 residues.

This sequence joins TRBV7-6 and TRBJ2-5. There are 13 residues in the CDR3. Germline V gives CDR1 SGHVS, CDR2 FNYEAQ. The CDR3 loop reads CASSLALTETQYF.

V gene TRBV20-1 combines with J gene TRBJ2-2; TCRdb calls TRBD2, which cannot be checked without DNA. The length of the CDR3 is 13 residues. The V gene's germline CDR1 is DFQATT and CDR2 SNEGSKA (reference sequence). The CDR3 loop is CSARLTRAGELFF.

The V and J genes are TRBV12-3 or TRBV12-4 and TRBJ2-1; the D call of TRBD2 rests on TCRdb alone, since no DNA is present to check it. CDR3 length: 18 residues. CDR3 sequence: CASSRAGPNQVLDNEQFF.

The V and J genes are TRBV10-3 and TRBJ1-5; TCRdb selects TRBD1, and the lack of DNA leaves this call unchecked. Germline CDR1 ENHRY, CDR2 SYGVKD. The length of the CDR3 is 16 residues. CDR3: CAISERGGGSNQPQHF.

Considering frequency, this clonotype is medium-sized. The V and J genes are TRBV27 and TRBJ2-7; TCRdb calls TRBD1, which cannot be checked without DNA. Germline CDR1 is MNHEY and CDR2 is SMNVEV (reference sequence). The CDR3 has 14 residues. CDR3 region: CASSSQGETYEQYF.

CDR3 region: CASSLKLAGGVGGNEQFF. The V gene is TRBV12-3 or TRBV12-4, the J gene TRBJ2-1; there is no DNA to check the TCRdb D call of TRBD2. The CDR3 has 18 amino acids.

The V call is TRBV5-1, the J call TRBJ1-6. The CDR3 totals 14 residues. Per germline, CDR1 SGHRS and CDR2 YFSETQ. CDR3: CASSLEQRHSPLHF.

The chain joins TRBV6-5 to TRBJ1-6; absent DNA, TCRdb's TRBD1 call cannot be checked. The CDR3 spans 14 residues. CDR1 is MNHEY and CDR2 is SVGAGI in the germline V gene. The CDR3 protein is CASSWDGNNSPLHF.

The chain employs TRBV5-1 and TRBJ2-7; TCRdb outputs TRBD2, but without DNA this stays unchecked. CDR1 is SGHRS, CDR2 YFSETQ, per germline. The CDR3 runs to 17 residues. CDR3 loop: CASSLAGGVAPIYEQYF.

The chain has TRBV20-1 and TRBJ1-2. CDR3 length equals 13 residues. Per the germline V gene, CDR1 is DFQATT and CDR2 is SNEGSKA (reference sequence). CDR3 sequence: CSASESTVYGYTF.

This chain connects TRBV2 to TRBJ2-5. The CDR3 runs 13 residues. Germline V gene data show CDR1 as SNHLY and CDR2 as FYNNEI. CDR3 region: CASNLGFQETQYF.

The chain links TRBV29-1 to TRBJ2-5; no DNA is available, so the TRBD1 call from TCRdb remains unchecked. The CDR3 covers 14 residues. Looked up from germline, CDR1 is SQVTM and CDR2 is ANQGSEA. The chain's CDR3 is CSVLDRGERETQYF.